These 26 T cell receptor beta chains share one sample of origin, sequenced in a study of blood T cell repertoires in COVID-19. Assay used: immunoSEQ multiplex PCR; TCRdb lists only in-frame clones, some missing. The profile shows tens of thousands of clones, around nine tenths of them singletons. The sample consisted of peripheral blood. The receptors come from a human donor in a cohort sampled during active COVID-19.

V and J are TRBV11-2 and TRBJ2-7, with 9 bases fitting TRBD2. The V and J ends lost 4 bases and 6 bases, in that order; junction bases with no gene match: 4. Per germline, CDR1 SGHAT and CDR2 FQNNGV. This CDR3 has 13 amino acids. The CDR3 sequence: CASSSVLAGEQYF. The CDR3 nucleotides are TGTGCCAGCAGCTCGGTACTAGCGGGCGAGCAGTACTTC.

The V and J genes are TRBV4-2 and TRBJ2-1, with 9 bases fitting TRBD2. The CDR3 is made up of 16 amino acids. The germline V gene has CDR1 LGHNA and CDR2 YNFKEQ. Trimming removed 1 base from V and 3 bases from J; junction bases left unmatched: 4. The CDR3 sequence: CASSQAASGVYNEQFF. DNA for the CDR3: TGTGCCAGCAGCCAAGCCGCTAGCGGGGTCTACAATGAGCAGTTCTTC.

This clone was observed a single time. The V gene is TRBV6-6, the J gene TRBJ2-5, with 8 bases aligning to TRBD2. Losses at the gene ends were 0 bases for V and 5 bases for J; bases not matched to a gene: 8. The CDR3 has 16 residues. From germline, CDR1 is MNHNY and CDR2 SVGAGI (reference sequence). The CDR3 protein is CASSYSRGGSRETQYF. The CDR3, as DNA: TGTGCCAGCAGTTACTCCCGGGGGGGCAGTAGGGAGACCCAGTACTTC.

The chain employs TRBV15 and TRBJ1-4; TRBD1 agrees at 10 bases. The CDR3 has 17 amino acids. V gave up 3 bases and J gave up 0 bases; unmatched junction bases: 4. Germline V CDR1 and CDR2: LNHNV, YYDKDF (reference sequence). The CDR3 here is CATSRGQGLATNEKLFF. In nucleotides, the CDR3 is TGTGCCACCAGCAGGGGACAGGGGTTAGCAACTAATGAAAAACTGTTTTTT.

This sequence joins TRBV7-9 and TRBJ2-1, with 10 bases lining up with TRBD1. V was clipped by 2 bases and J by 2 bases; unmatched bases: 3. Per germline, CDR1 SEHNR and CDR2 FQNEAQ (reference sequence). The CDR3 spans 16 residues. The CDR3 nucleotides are TGTGCCAGCAGCTTACGACAGGGGGCGGCCTACAATGAGCAGTTCTTC. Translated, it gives CASSLRQGAAYNEQFF.

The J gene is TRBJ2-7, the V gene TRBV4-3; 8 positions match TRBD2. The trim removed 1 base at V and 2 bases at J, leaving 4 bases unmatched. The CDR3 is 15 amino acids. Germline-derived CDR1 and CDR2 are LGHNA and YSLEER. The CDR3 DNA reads TGCGCCAGCAGCCAAGCGAGCGGGGGCCCCTACGAGCAGTACTTC. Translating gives CASSQASGGPYEQYF.

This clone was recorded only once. The CDR3 sequence: CASSLFQTGTANTEAFF. Written as DNA, the CDR3 is TGTGCCAGCAGCCTATTCCAAACCGGGACAGCGAACACTGAAGCTTTCTTT. V is TRBV7-2 and J is TRBJ1-1, with 7 bases that match TRBD1. The CDR3 length is 17 residues. V was pared by 5 bases and J by 1 base, with 13 bases of the junction left unmatched. Germline CDR1 is SGHTA and CDR2 is FQGNSA.

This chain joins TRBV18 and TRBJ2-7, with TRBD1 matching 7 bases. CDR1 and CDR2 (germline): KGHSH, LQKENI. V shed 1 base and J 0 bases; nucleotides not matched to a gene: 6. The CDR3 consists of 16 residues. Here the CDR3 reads CASSPRAGGISYEQYF. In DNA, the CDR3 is TGTGCCAGCTCACCACGAGCAGGGGGTATCTCCTACGAGCAGTACTTC. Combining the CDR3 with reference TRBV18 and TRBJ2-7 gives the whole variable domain NAGVMQNPRHLVRRRGQEARLRCSPMKGHSHVYWYRQLPEEGLKFMVYLQKENIIDESGMPKERFSAEFPKEGPSILRIQQVVRGDSAAYFCASSPRAGGISYEQYFGPGTRLTVT.

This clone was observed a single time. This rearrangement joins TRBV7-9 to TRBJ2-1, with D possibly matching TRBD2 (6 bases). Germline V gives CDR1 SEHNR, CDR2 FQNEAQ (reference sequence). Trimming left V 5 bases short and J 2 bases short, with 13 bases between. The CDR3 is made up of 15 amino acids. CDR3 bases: TGTGCCAGCAGCCCGATGAGCGGGCCCTACAATGAGCAGTTCTTC. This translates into CASSPMSGPYNEQFF.

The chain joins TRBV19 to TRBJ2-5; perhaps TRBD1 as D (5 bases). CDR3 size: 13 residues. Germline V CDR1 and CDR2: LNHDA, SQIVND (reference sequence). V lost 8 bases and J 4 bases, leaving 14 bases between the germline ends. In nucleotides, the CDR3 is TGTGCCAGTGGAAATAAGGGGCGAGAGACCCAGTACTTC. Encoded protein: CASGNKGRETQYF.

For the CDR3, the DNA is TGTGCCAGCAGTTACTCGACGGGGGGAAACTCCTACGAGCAGTACTTC. Its translation: CASSYSTGGNSYEQYF. This chain joins TRBV6-5 and TRBJ2-7; TRBD2 agrees at 7 bases. Per the germline V gene, CDR1 is MNHEY and CDR2 is SVGAGI. V lost 0 bases and J lost 0; bases outside the gene matches: 5. This CDR3 is 16 amino acids long.

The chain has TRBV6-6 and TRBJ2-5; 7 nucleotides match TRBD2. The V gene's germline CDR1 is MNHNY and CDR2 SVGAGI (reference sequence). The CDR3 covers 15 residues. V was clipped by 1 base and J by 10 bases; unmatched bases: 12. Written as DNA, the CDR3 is TGTGCCAGCAGTTACTTAGTAGCGGGTCATCAGGGCCAGTACTTC. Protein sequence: CASSYLVAGHQGQYF.

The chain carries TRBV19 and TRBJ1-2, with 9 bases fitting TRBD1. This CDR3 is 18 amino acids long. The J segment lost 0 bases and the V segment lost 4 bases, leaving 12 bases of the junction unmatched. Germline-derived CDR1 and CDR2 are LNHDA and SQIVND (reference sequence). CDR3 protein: CASSKSSGQGSSNYGYTF. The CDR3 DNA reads TGTGCCAGTAGTAAGTCATCGGGACAGGGATCGTCTAACTATGGCTACACCTTC.

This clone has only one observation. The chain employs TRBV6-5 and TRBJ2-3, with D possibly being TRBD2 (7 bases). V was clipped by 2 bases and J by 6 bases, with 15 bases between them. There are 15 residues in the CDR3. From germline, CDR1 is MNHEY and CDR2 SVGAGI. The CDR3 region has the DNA TGTGCCAGCAGTTACGGGGCGGGGGCTGAGGATACGCAGTATTTT. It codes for CASSYGAGAEDTQYF.

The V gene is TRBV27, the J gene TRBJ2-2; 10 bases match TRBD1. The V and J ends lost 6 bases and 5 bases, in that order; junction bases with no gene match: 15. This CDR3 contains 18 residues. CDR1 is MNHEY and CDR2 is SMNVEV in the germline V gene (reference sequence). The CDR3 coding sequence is TGTGCCAGCAGCTTCGGAGTTGTACCGGGACAGGGGACCGGGGAGCTGTTTTTT. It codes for CASSFGVVPGQGTGELFF.

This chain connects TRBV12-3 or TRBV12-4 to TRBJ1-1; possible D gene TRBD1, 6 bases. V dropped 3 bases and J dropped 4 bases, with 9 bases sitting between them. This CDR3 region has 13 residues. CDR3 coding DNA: TGTGCCAGCAGTTTGACAGGTAGCACTGAAGCTTTCTTT. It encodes CASSLTGSTEAFF.

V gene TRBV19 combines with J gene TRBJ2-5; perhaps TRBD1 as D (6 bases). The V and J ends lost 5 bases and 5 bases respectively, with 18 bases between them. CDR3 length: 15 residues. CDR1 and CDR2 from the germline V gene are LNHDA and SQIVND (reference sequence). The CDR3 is CASSYGTTARETQYF. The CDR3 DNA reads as TGTGCCAGTAGTTATGGGACAACGGCTAGGGAGACCCAGTACTTC.

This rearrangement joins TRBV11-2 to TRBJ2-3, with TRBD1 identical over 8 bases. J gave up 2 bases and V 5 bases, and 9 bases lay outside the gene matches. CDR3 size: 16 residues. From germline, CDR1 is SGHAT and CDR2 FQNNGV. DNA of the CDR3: TGTGCCAGCAGCCGAGGACAGGGAACTGTCACAGATACGCAGTATTTT. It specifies CASSRGQGTVTDTQYF. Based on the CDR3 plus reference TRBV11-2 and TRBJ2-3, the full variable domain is EAGVAQSPRYKIIEKRQSVAFWCNPISGHATLYWYQQILGQGPKLLIQFQNNGVVDDSQLPKDRFSAERLKGVDSTLKIQPAKLEDSAVYLCASSRGQGTVTDTQYFGPGTRLTVL.

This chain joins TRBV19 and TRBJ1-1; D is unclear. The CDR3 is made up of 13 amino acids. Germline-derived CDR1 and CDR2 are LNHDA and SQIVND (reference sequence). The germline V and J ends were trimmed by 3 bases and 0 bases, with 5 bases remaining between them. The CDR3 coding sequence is TGTGCCAGTAGTATTTACATGAACACTGAAGCTTTCTTT. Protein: CASSIYMNTEAFF. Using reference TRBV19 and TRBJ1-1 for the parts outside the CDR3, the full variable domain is DGGITQSPKYLFRKEGQNVTLSCEQNLNHDAMYWYRQDPGQGLRLIYYSQIVNDFQKGDIAEGYSVSREKKESFPLTVTSAQKNPTAFYLCASSIYMNTEAFFGQGTRLTVV.

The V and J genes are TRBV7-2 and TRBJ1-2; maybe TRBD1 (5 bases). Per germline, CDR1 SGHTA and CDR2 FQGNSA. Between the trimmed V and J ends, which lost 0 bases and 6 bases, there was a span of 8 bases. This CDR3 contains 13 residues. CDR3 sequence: CASSLALGDGYTF. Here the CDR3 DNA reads TGTGCCAGCAGCTTAGCGCTAGGGGATGGCTACACCTTC. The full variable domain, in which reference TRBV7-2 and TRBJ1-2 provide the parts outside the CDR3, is GAGVSQSPSNKVTEKGKDVELRCDPISGHTALYWYRQSLGQGLEFLIYFQGNSAPDKSGLPSDRFSAERTGGSVSTLTIQRTQQEDSAVYLCASSLALGDGYTFGSGTRLTVV.

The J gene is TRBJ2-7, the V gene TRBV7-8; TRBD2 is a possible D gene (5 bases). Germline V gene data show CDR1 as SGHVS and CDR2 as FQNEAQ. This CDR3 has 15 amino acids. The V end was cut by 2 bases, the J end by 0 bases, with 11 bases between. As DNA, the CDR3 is TGTGCCAGCAGCTTATCCTCGGGGTTCTCCTACGAGCAGTACTTC. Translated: CASSLSSGFSYEQYF.

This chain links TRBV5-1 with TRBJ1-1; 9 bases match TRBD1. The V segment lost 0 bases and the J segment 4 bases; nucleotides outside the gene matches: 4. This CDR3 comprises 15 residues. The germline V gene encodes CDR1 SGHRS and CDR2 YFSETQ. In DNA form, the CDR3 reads TGCGCCAGCAGCTTGGCCGGGGACAGGGCCACTGAAGCTTTCTTT. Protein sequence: CASSLAGDRATEAFF.

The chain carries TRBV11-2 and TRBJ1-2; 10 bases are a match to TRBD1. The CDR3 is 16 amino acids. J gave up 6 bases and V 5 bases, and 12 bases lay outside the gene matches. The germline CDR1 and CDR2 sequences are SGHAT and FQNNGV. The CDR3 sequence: CASSPLPRDRGHGYTF. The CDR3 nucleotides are TGTGCCAGCAGCCCGCTCCCCCGGGACAGGGGACATGGCTACACCTTC.

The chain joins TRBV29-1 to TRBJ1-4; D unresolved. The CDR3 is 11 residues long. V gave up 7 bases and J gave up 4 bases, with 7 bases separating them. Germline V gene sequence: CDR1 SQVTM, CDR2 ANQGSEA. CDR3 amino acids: CSANSNEKLFF. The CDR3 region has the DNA TGCAGCGCCAACAGTAATGAAAAACTGTTTTTT. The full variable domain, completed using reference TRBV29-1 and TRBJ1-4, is SAVISQKPSRDICQRGTSLTIQCQVDSQVTMMFWYRQQPGQSLTLIATANQGSEATYESGFVIDKFPISRPNLTFSTLTVSNMSPEDSSIYLCSANSNEKLFFGSGTQLSVL.

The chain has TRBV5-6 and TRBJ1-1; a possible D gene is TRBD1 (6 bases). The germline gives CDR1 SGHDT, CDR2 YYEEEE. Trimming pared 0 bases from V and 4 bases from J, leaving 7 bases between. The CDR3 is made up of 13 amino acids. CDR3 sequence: CASSLAGVTEAFF. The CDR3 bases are TGTGCCAGCAGCTTGGCAGGGGTCACTGAAGCTTTCTTT.

The CDR3 DNA reads TGTGCCACCAGCAGAGAACCCAGGGGAATGAACACTGAAGCTTTCTTT. Translating it yields CATSREPRGMNTEAFF. V and J are TRBV15 and TRBJ1-1; TRBD1 is a possible D gene (6 bases). CDR1 is LNHNV and CDR2 is YYDKDF in the germline V gene (reference sequence). The ends were cut back, 0 bases at V and 0 bases at J, with 11 bases in the middle. The CDR3 is made up of 16 amino acids.